This is a list of T cell receptor beta chains from one sample in a study of identical twins. Via MiXCR, TCRdb re-called the 5' RACE reads, giving one row per CDR3 protein. The table includes 1,800,000 or so distinct CDR3 sequences, under 35% detected once. Sample: cord blood. These receptors originate from a newborn girl in good health. CDR3s include the opening cysteine and the closing phenylalanine or tryptophan. A D gene is named only where the DNA matches it firmly. Expanded clones are given a class, and other clones once, few, many or no size at all.

NA	NA	TRBV1	TRBJ2-3	TGCACCAGCAGCCTCCTTACTAGCGGGAGCCTACTTAGCACAGATACGCAGTATTTT	CTSSLLTSGSLLSTDTQYF
NA	NA	TRBV5-1	TRBJ2-1	TGCGCCAGGGGGTGGAGGGGCCCCTACAATGAGCAGTTCTTC	CARGWRGPYNEQFF
few	TRBD2	TRBV20-1	TRBJ2-3	TGCAGTGCTAGGACCGGGACTAGCGAATCAGATACGCAGTATTTT	CSARTGTSESDTQYF
NA	NA	TRBV6-6	TRBJ2-1	TGTGCCAGCAGTTACTTTAGGGCGGGCCAGGGAGAGCAGTTCTTC	CASSYFRAGQGEQFF
NA	NA	TRBV21-1	TRBJ2-1	TGTGCCAGCAGCAAGGCCTTAGGACAGGGGACTAGCGGGCACTACAATGAGCAGTTCTTC	CASSKALGQGTSGHYNEQFF
few	NA	TRBV6-5	TRBJ1-1	TGTGCCAGCAGCCAGCGGAAGGGGACTGAAGCTTTCTTT	CASSQRKGTEAFF
NA	NA	TRBV7-9	TRBJ1-5	TGTGCCCGCAGCCCCGAGGGTAATCAGCCCCAGCATTTT	CARSPEGNQPQHF
NA	NA	TRBV20-1	TRBJ1-4	TGCAGTGCTAGAAGCCTGGGAAATGAAAAACTGTTTTTT	CSARSLGNEKLFF
once	TRBD1	TRBV11-2	TRBJ1-2	TGTGCCAGCAGCCGACAGGGATCACTAGGGTATGGCTACACCTTC	CASSRQGSLGYGYTF
few	TRBD1	TRBV12-3/TRBV12-4	TRBJ1-6	TGTGCCAGCAGGACAGGGGTTAATTCACCCCTCCACTTT	CASRTGVNSPLHF